These 19 T cell receptor beta chains came from one sample sequenced in a study of T cells in localized non-small cell lung cancer. Sequenced by immunoSEQ multiplex PCR; TCRdb stores in-frame clones only, minus some. There are tens of thousands of clones in the sample; 70% to 90% occur only once, and less than 25% lies in the top ten. This specimen was peripheral blood, taken before any cancer treatment. The receptor source for this set is a woman aged 40 to 75 with stage I squamous cell lung carcinoma.

This chain links TRBV9 with TRBJ1-1; D is uncertain. CDR3 size: 15 residues. Germline assignment: CDR1 SGDLS and CDR2 YYNGEE. V was pared by 4 bases and J by 6 bases, with 19 bases between. CDR3 coding DNA: TGTGCCAGCAGCTCCAGACCGGAAGGGAGCTCTGAAGCTTTCTTT. Translation gives CASSSRPEGSSEAFF.

This clone was seen ten or more times. The rearrangement uses TRBV19 and TRBJ2-5; 11 nucleotides line up with TRBD2. The germline CDR1 and CDR2 sequences are LNHDA and SQIVND (reference sequence). The CDR3 has 15 residues. V gave up 2 bases and J gave up 3 bases; unmatched junction bases: 2. The CDR3 DNA reads as TGTGCCAGTAGTATATGGGGACTAGCGGAAGAGACCCAGTACTTC. It is translated as CASSIWGLAEETQYF. Complete variable domain (other parts from reference TRBV19 and TRBJ2-5): DGGITQSPKYLFRKEGQNVTLSCEQNLNHDAMYWYRQDPGQGLRLIYYSQIVNDFQKGDIAEGYSVSREKKESFPLTVTSAQKNPTAFYLCASSIWGLAEETQYFGPGTRLLVL.

The chain carries TRBV14 and TRBJ1-3; 7 positions agree with TRBD1. The germline CDR1 and CDR2 sequences are SGHDN and FVKESK. Trimming at V came to 3 bases and at J to 0 bases, leaving 5 bases not matched to a gene. This CDR3 is built from 16 residues. CDR3 residues: CASSQGQYRSGNTIYF. The CDR3 bases are TGTGCCAGCAGCCAGGGACAGTACCGCTCTGGAAACACCATATATTTT.

Regarding this clone: Additional DNA sequences in this sample encode the identical CDR3. The rearrangement joins TRBV2 to TRBJ1-1; D not certain. This CDR3 region has 13 residues. Germline V CDR1 and CDR2: SNHLY, FYNNEI. The V gene lost 7 bases and the J gene lost 1 base, with 10 bases spanning the gap. This CDR3 reads CASTELENTEAFF. In DNA, the CDR3 is TGTGCCAGCACTGAGCTGGAGAACACTGAAGCTTTCTTT.

In its sample, this clone was seen a few times. This rearrangement joins TRBV11-2 to TRBJ1-4; 7 nucleotides line up with TRBD1. The CDR3 has 14 residues. CDR1 and CDR2 (germline): SGHAT, FQNNGV. V was pared by 4 bases and J by 10 bases, with 9 bases of the junction left unmatched. CDR3 amino acids: CASSSQNRGGKLFF. The CDR3 nucleotides read TGTGCCAGCAGCTCCCAGAACAGGGGAGGAAAACTGTTTTTT.

V and J are TRBV28 and TRBJ1-1, with D possibly matching TRBD1 (6 bases). V was trimmed by 7 bases and J by 6 bases, leaving 18 bases between them. This CDR3 comprises 14 residues. Germline CDR1 reads MDHEN; CDR2 reads SYDVKM. CDR3 sequence: CASNEGQRRPEAFF. The CDR3 DNA is TGTGCCAGCAACGAAGGACAGAGGAGACCTGAAGCTTTCTTT.

V and J are TRBV4-1 and TRBJ1-1; tentatively, D is TRBD1 (6 bases). Trimming shortened V by 4 bases and J by 4 bases, and 13 bases separated the two germline ends. The germline V gene has CDR1 MGHRA and CDR2 YSYEKL. CDR3 length equals 14 residues. Here the CDR3 DNA reads TGCGCCAGCAGCCCTTCGGGGGGCCCCACTGAAGCTTTCTTT. Its translation: CASSPSGGPTEAFF.

The chain joins TRBV7-9 to TRBJ2-7, with 11 bases that match TRBD2. With 5 bases clipped from V and 1 base from J, the junction kept 7 bases outside the gene matches. Per germline, CDR1 SEHNR and CDR2 FQNEAQ (reference sequence). The CDR3 has 16 amino acids. The CDR3 bases are TGTGCCAGCAGCGCCGTGACTAGCGGGAAATCCTACGAGCAGTACTTC. This sequence encodes CASSAVTSGKSYEQYF.

For this clone: This likely reflects a read error, since a far larger clone is one base away. Other nucleotide sequences from this sample produce the same CDR3. In DNA, the CDR3 is TGTGCCAGCAGCTTAGGGGGGGATCAGCCCCAGCATTTT. It specifies CASSLGGDQPQHF. This chain links TRBV7-9 with TRBJ1-5; the D gene is possibly TRBD1 (5 bases). V was trimmed by 1 base and J by 5 bases, leaving 6 bases between them. There are 13 residues in the CDR3. Germline lookup yields CDR1 SEHNR and CDR2 FQNEAQ (reference sequence).

DNA for the CDR3: TGTGCTAGTGGTTTGGTACTAGTGGACACCGGGGAGCTGTTTTTT. Its protein is CASGLVLVDTGELFF. The V gene is TRBV12-5, the J gene TRBJ2-2; possibly TRBD2 for D (5 bases). This CDR3 has 15 amino acids. Trimming shortened V by 0 bases and J by 3 bases, and 8 bases separated the two germline ends. Per germline, CDR1 LGHNT and CDR2 FRNRAP.

The rearrangement joins TRBV27 to TRBJ1-5; D unclear. This CDR3 has 16 amino acids. V was clipped by 5 bases and J by 3 bases, with 17 bases between them. Germline V lookup: CDR1 MNHEY, CDR2 SMNVEV (reference sequence). CDR3: CASSQGRTGNNQPQHF. Here the CDR3 DNA reads TGTGCCAGCAGTCAAGGTCGAACGGGGAACAATCAGCCCCAGCATTTT.

This chain links TRBV6-6 with TRBJ1-1, with 8 bases that match TRBD1. The ends lost 7 bases at V and 5 bases at J; junction bases unmatched: 9. Germline V gene lookup returns CDR1 MNHNY and CDR2 SVGAGI (reference sequence). The CDR3 runs 14 residues. The CDR3 here is CASIGQGRRTEAFF. For the CDR3, the DNA is TGTGCCAGCATCGGACAGGGAAGGAGAACTGAAGCTTTCTTT.

The chain joins TRBV10-3 to TRBJ2-2; D may be TRBD2 (6 bases). The V end was cut by 4 bases, the J end by 6 bases, with 18 bases between. This CDR3 is 16 amino acids long. Germline V gene lookup returns CDR1 ENHRY and CDR2 SYGVKD. The CDR3 sequence is CAISAVGGVQAGELFF. The CDR3, as DNA: TGTGCCATCAGTGCTGTCGGAGGGGTTCAGGCCGGGGAGCTGTTTTTT.

The J gene is TRBJ2-5, the V gene TRBV19; TRBD2 agrees at 8 bases. Trimming removed 3 bases from V and 1 base from J; junction bases left unmatched: 7. CDR3 length equals 16 residues. Germline CDR1 reads LNHDA; CDR2 reads SQIVND (reference sequence). Written as DNA, the CDR3 is TGTGCCAGTAGTATGCACAGCGGGGGAACCCAAGAGACCCAGTACTTC. Protein: CASSMHSGGTQETQYF.

CDR3 bases: TGTGCCAGCAGCTTAACCCCAGGGAATCAGCCCCAGCATTTT. Encoded protein: CASSLTPGNQPQHF. J is TRBJ1-5 and V is TRBV7-3; D might be TRBD1 (5 bases). Trimming stripped 0 bases from V and 4 bases from J, with 7 bases between. The germline gives CDR1 SGHTA, CDR2 FQGTGA. The length of the CDR3 is 14 residues. The full variable domain, with the rest looked up from reference TRBV7-3 and TRBJ1-5, is GAGVSQTPSNKVTEKGKYVELRCDPISGHTALYWYRQSLGQGPEFLIYFQGTGAADDSGLPNDRFFAVRPEGSVSTLKIQRTERGDSAVYLCASSLTPGNQPQHFGDGTRLSIL.

The J gene is TRBJ2-2, the V gene TRBV11-3; no firm D call. Trimming left V 5 bases short and J 6 bases short, with 7 bases between. CDR3 length: 12 amino acids. CDR1 and CDR2 (germline): SGHNT, YENEEA. In DNA, the CDR3 is TGTGCCAGCAGCCCCGAGTCCGGGGAGCTGTTTTTT. Translated: CASSPESGELFF.

The V call is TRBV2, the J call TRBJ1-2; D remains ambiguous. CDR3 length equals 12 residues. The V and J ends lost 4 bases and 7 bases respectively, with 10 bases between them. Germline lookup yields CDR1 SNHLY and CDR2 FYNNEI. CDR3 sequence: CASSARMGGYTF. For the CDR3, the DNA is TGTGCCAGCAGTGCTCGGATGGGTGGCTACACCTTC.

The J gene is TRBJ1-5, the V gene TRBV5-8, with TRBD1 matching 10 bases. This CDR3 is 18 amino acids long. Germline-derived CDR1 and CDR2 are SGHTS and YDEGEE. The ends lost 4 bases at V and 4 bases at J; junction bases unmatched: 14. CDR3 DNA: TGTGCCAGCAGCACAATGCGGGGACAGGGGATCCCTAATCAGCCCCAGCATTTT. Translation gives CASSTMRGQGIPNQPQHF.

V and J are TRBV7-9 and TRBJ1-4; D perhaps matches TRBD1 (6 bases). The CDR3 covers 15 residues. CDR1 is SEHNR, CDR2 FQNEAQ, per germline (reference sequence). The germline V and J ends were trimmed by 5 bases and 7 bases, with 17 bases remaining between them. CDR3 sequence reads: CASSPVTGKSEKLFF. CDR3 coding DNA: TGTGCCAGCAGCCCGGTTACAGGGAAGAGTGAAAAACTGTTTTTT.